This is a list of T cell receptor beta chains from one sample in a study of cytomegalovirus exposure and HLA in healthy donors. Only in-frame clones appear in the TCRdb table, and some are missing; sequencing was by immunoSEQ multiplex PCR. The sample consists of tens of thousands of clones, 91% of them appearing once. Input material: PBMCs. These receptors were collected from a young woman in good health and CMV-seronegative. Both conserved end residues are part of each CDR3. Each record gives: J gene, V gene, clone size, D gene, CDR3 protein, CDR3 DNA. The D gene is left open where the match is weak. Size values are once, few and many counts, or a class for expanded clones, and some rows have none.

>TRBJ1-1|TRBV7-9|NA|TRBD1
CASSYLTGGAGTEAFF
TGTGCCAGCAGCTACCTGACAGGGGGCGCCGGCACTGAAGCTTTCTTT
>TRBJ1-3|TRBV30|NA|NA
CAWRPGVSGNTIYF
TGTGCCTGGCGTCCCGGGGTCTCTGGAAACACCATATATTTT
>TRBJ1-2|TRBV9|NA|NA
CASSPLAGGYTF
TGTGCCAGCAGCCCCCTTGCCGGTGGCTACACCTTC
>TRBJ2-3|TRBV5-1|NA|TRBD1
CASLKGQGTVDTQYF
TGCGCCAGCCTGAAAGGACAGGGGACTGTGGATACGCAGTATTTT
>TRBJ1-1|TRBV6-1|NA|NA
CASSVTGNTEAFF
TGTGCCAGCAGTGTTACGGGGAACACTGAAGCTTTCTTT
>TRBJ2-7|TRBV28|NA|NA
CASSTTDGTDEQYF
TGTGCCAGCAGTACCACAGACGGAACCGACGAGCAGTACTTC
>TRBJ1-5|TRBV2|NA|TRBD1
CASNEDRDFRNQPQHF
TGTGCCAGCAACGAAGACAGGGATTTTCGGAATCAGCCCCAGCATTTT
>TRBJ2-7|TRBV6-5|NA|TRBD2
CASSLGSGRPYEQYF
TGTGCCAGCAGTCTCGGTAGCGGGAGGCCCTACGAGCAGTACTTC
>TRBJ2-3|TRBV11-2|NA|TRBD2
CASSLTSGNRDTQYF
TGTGCCAGCAGCCTGACTAGCGGGAATAGAGATACGCAGTATTTT
>TRBJ2-1|TRBV10-1|NA|TRBD1
CASSLTGNNEQFF
TGCGCCAGCAGTCTGACAGGGAACAATGAGCAGTTCTTC
>TRBJ1-2|TRBV6-5|NA|NA
CASSLSGRNYGYTF
TGTGCCAGCAGTTTATCGGGGAGGAACTATGGCTACACCTTC
>TRBJ2-2|TRBV5-5|NA|TRBD2
CASSFSGRPTGELFF
TGTGCCAGCAGCTTTAGCGGGAGACCCACCGGGGAGCTGTTTTTT
>TRBJ2-1|TRBV10-3|NA|NA
CAIESGHEQFF
TGTGCCATCGAAAGCGGGCATGAGCAGTTCTTC
>TRBJ2-3|TRBV4-3|NA|NA
CASSQDPGNDADTQYF
TGCGCCAGCAGCCAAGATCCGGGAAATGACGCAGATACGCAGTATTTT
>TRBJ1-5|TRBV7-8|NA|TRBD1
CASSLAGTDSNQPQHF
TGTGCCAGCAGCTTAGCCGGGACAGATAGCAATCAGCCCCAGCATTTT
>TRBJ1-1|TRBV9|NA|TRBD1
CASSIQGAGEAFF
TGTGCCAGCAGCATACAGGGGGCTGGTGAAGCTTTCTTT
>TRBJ2-7|TRBV10-2|NA|TRBD2
CASSESWTSGYEQYF
TGCGCCAGCAGTGAGTCTTGGACTAGCGGATACGAGCAGTACTTC
>TRBJ2-7|TRBV5-1|NA|TRBD1
CASFNLLDRDSYEQYF
TGCGCCAGCTTTAATCTACTCGACAGGGACTCCTACGAGCAGTACTTC
>TRBJ1-1|TRBV5-1|NA|NA
CASSLDRGGTEAFF
TGCGCCAGCAGCTTGGATCGGGGAGGGACTGAAGCTTTCTTT
>TRBJ2-7|TRBV5-4|NA|TRBD2
CASSRETAGVGEQYF
TGTGCCAGCAGCCGCGAGACGGCGGGAGTCGGGGAGCAGTACTTC
>TRBJ2-1|TRBV5-4|NA|TRBD2
CASSLGGSLRDEQFF
TGTGCCAGCAGCTTGGGCGGGAGCCTTAGGGATGAGCAGTTCTTC
>TRBJ1-5|TRBV25-1|NA|NA
CASNRQTLNQPQHF
TGTGCCAGCAATCGGCAGACTCTCAATCAGCCCCAGCATTTT
>TRBJ1-1|TRBV6-5|once|NA
CASSRHGGTTEAFF
TGTGCCAGCAGCCGACACGGGGGAACCACTGAAGCTTTCTTT
>TRBJ2-7|TRBV27|NA|TRBD1
CASSPTGTGSYEQYF
TGTGCCAGCAGTCCTACCGGGACAGGATCCTACGAGCAGTACTTC
>TRBJ2-1|TRBV19|NA|NA
CASTGRSYNEQFF
TGTGCCAGTACAGGCCGCTCCTACAATGAGCAGTTCTTC
>TRBJ2-4|TRBV5-6|NA|NA
CASSLQGLAKNIQYF
TGTGCCAGCAGCTTGCAGGGACTAGCCAAAAACATTCAGTACTTC
>TRBJ2-1|TRBV5-1|NA|TRBD2
CASSSLWEGSYNEQFF
TGCGCCAGCAGCTCCCTCTGGGAGGGCTCCTACAATGAGCAGTTCTTC
>TRBJ2-1|TRBV2|NA|NA
CASRTSTILDEQFF
TGTGCCAGCAGAACTAGTACTATCCTCGATGAGCAGTTCTTC
>TRBJ2-5|TRBV5-6|NA|TRBD2
CASSFAGVETQYF
TGTGCCAGCAGCTTTGCGGGAGTCGAGACCCAGTACTTC
>TRBJ2-2|TRBV19|NA|TRBD2
CASMRLAGALSGELFF
TGTGCCAGTATGAGGCTAGCGGGGGCATTATCCGGGGAGCTGTTTTTT
>TRBJ1-1|TRBV7-9|NA|NA
CASSLGEAYRAFF
TGTGCCAGCAGCTTAGGGGAGGCCTACCGGGCTTTCTTT
>TRBJ1-1|TRBV10-2|NA|TRBD1
CASSESGGPAEAFF
TGCGCCAGCAGTGAGTCAGGGGGCCCCGCTGAAGCTTTCTTT
>TRBJ2-7|TRBV2|NA|NA
CASSVMGGSYEQYF
TGTGCCAGCAGTGTAATGGGGGGATCCTACGAGCAGTACTTC
>TRBJ2-1|TRBV28|NA|TRBD2
CASSLRTSGSSIYGEQFF
TGTGCCAGCAGTCTCCGGACTAGCGGGAGCAGCATTTACGGTGAGCAGTTCTTC
>TRBJ1-2|TRBV6-6|NA|TRBD1
CASSYLAQGANYGYTF
TGTGCCAGCAGTTACCTGGCACAGGGGGCGAACTATGGCTACACCTTC
>TRBJ2-5|TRBV5-1|NA|NA
CASSLELVPIQETQYF
TGCGCCAGCAGCTTGGAGTTGGTGCCTATTCAAGAGACCCAGTACTTC
>TRBJ1-5|TRBV30|NA|TRBD1
CACTLGTGQGINNQPQHF
TGTGCCTGCACCCTCGGGACAGGACAGGGGATTAACAATCAGCCCCAGCATTTT
>TRBJ2-1|TRBV7-9|NA|TRBD2
CASSLAGTSGNEQFF
TGTGCCAGCAGCTTAGCCGGGACTAGCGGCAATGAGCAGTTCTTC
>TRBJ2-1|TRBV7-6|NA|NA
CASSPRDFSSYNEQFF
TGTGCCAGCAGCCCCCGGGACTTCTCCTCCTACAATGAGCAGTTCTTC
>TRBJ1-2|TRBV28|NA|NA
CASSYRVDGYTF
TGTGCCAGCAGTTACAGGGTCGATGGCTACACCTTC
>TRBJ2-7|TRBV25-1|NA|NA
CASSGIPGQSRGGLEQYF
TGTGCCAGCAGTGGCATCCCGGGACAATCAAGGGGTGGTCTCGAGCAGTACTTC
>TRBJ2-1|TRBV30|NA|TRBD2
CAWSVWGWTSVFF
TGTGCCTGGAGTGTTTGGGGGTGGACTAGCGTGTTCTTC
>TRBJ2-7|TRBV4-2|NA|TRBD2
CASSQSGDDYEQYF
TGTGCCAGCAGCCAAAGCGGGGACGACTACGAGCAGTACTTC
>TRBJ1-2|TRBV7-9|NA|NA
CASTFAAGARGYTF
TGTGCCAGCACCTTCGCCGCTGGGGCGCGAGGCTACACCTTC
>TRBJ2-3|TRBV9|NA|NA
CASTPGGASLTDTQYF
TGTGCCAGCACCCCTGGGGGGGCTAGCTTAACAGATACGCAGTATTTT
>TRBJ2-6|TRBV5-6|NA|NA
CASSGMGGQVPGANVLTF
TGTGCCAGCAGTGGGATGGGGGGGCAGGTTCCTGGGGCCAACGTCCTGACTTTC
>TRBJ2-7|TRBV5-5|few|NA
CASSLRLASHEQYF
TGTGCCAGCAGCTTGCGTCTAGCGAGCCACGAGCAGTACTTC
>TRBJ2-7|TRBV6-9|NA|TRBD2
CASSIAGTSSYEQYF
TGTGCCAGCAGCATCGCCGGGACTAGCTCCTACGAGCAGTACTTC
>TRBJ2-1|TRBV7-3|NA|TRBD2
CASSGTSGSSEQFF
TGTGCCAGCAGTGGGACTAGCGGGAGCTCGGAGCAGTTCTTC
>TRBJ1-2|TRBV10-2|once|TRBD1
CASGGGQGNYGYTF
TGCGCCAGCGGGGGGGGACAGGGTAACTATGGCTACACCTTC
>TRBJ2-7|TRBV7-8|NA|TRBD2
CASSLVLAGGPLYEQYF
TGTGCCAGCAGCTTAGTACTAGCGGGAGGGCCCTTGTACGAGCAGTACTTC
>TRBJ2-7|TRBV6-5|NA|TRBD1
CASSYRTGATYEQYF
TGTGCCAGCAGTTACCGGACAGGGGCCACCTACGAGCAGTACTTC
>TRBJ2-7|TRBV7-6|NA|NA
CASSLGKGVLEQYF
TGTGCCAGCAGCTTAGGAAAAGGGGTCCTCGAGCAGTACTTC